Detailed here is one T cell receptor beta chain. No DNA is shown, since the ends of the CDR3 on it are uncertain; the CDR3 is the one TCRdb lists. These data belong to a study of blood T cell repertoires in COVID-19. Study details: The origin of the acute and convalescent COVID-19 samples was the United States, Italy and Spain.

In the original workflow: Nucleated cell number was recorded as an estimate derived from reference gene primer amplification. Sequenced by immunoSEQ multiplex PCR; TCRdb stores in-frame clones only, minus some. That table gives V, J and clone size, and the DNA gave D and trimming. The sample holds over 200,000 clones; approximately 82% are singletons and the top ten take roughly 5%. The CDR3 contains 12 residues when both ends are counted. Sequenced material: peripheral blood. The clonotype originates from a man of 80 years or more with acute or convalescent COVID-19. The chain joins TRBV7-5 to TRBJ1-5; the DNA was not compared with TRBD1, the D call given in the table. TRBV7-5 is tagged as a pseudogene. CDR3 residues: CVRYSCNQPQHF.